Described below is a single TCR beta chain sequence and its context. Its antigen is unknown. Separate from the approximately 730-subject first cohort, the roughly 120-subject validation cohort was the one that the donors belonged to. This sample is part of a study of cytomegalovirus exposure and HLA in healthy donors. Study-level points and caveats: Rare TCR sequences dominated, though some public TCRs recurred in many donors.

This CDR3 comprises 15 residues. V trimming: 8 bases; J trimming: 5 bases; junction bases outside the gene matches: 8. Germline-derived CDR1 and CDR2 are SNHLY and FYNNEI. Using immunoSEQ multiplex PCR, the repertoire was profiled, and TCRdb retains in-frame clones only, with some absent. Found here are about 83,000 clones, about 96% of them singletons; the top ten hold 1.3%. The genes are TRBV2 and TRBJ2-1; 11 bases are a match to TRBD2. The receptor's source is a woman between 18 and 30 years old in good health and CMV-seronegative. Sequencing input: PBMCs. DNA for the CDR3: TGTGCCAGCCTCCCGCCGGGACTAGCGGACAATGAGCAGTTCTTC. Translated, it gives CASLPPGLADNEQFF. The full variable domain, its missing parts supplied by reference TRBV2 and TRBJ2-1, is EPEVTQTPSHQVTQMGQEVILRCVPISNHLYFYWYRQILGQKVEFLVSFYNNEISEKSEIFDDQFSVERPDGSNFTLKIRSTKLEDSAMYFCASLPPGLADNEQFFGPGTRLTVL.